This T cell receptor beta chain came from a study of breast tumors, draining lymph nodes, adjacent tissues. CDR3 length equals 15 residues. V lost 1 base, J lost 4 bases, and 13 bases lay in between. Germline V gene sequence: CDR1 LGHDT, CDR2 YNNKEL (reference sequence). One entry per CDR3 protein, called by TCRdb with MiXCR from the multiplex PCR reads. The sample includes 130,000 or so distinct CDR3 sequences, about 30% of them seen just once. Axillary draining lymph nodes of breast cancer patients supplied the node samples. Study conclusions and caveats: Luminal-like breast cancer showed significantly higher tumor–nontumor repertoire similarity than basal-like. The lymph node origin of tumor T cells was framed as consistent with a hypothesis, not demonstrated. Tumor TCR diversity was below lymph nodes but above nontumor tissue. Most tumor T cells seemingly derive from lymph node, then expand in tumor.

Worth noting for this clonotype: As yet, its antigen is unknown.

Sequencing was carried out using axillary lymph node tissue. The clonotype comes from a female donor with breast cancer. Some clones in this sample may be carry-over from other donors' samples. V is TRBV3-1 and J is TRBJ1-1; the D is unclear. This CDR3 reads CASSQGTGGATEAFF. DNA for the CDR3: TGTGCCAGCAGCCAAGGAACGGGCGGAGCCACTGAAGCTTTCTTT. Based on the CDR3 plus reference TRBV3-1 and TRBJ1-1, the full variable domain is DTAVSQTPKYLVTQMGNDKSIKCEQNLGHDTMYWYKQDSKKFLKIMFSYNNKELIINETVPNRFSPKSPDKAHLNLHINSLELGDSAVYFCASSQGTGGATEAFFGQGTRLTVV.